This TCR beta chain was documented in a study of neurological immune-mediated disorders. This clonotype has only a few counts. One entry per CDR3 protein, called by TCRdb with MiXCR from the 5' RACE reads. The sample carries about 50,000 distinct CDR3 sequences, 3% recorded once. Sequenced input: PBMCs. The sequence came from a woman in her forties or fifties with multiple sclerosis.

The CDR3 sequence: CASSSGRTSTSDEQFF. The CDR3 DNA sequence: TGTGCCAGCAGTTCCGGCCGTACTAGCACCTCGGATGAGCAGTTCTTC. The rearrangement uses TRBV6-6 and TRBJ2-1; D is perhaps TRBD2 (6 bases). Per the germline V gene, CDR1 is MNHNY and CDR2 is SVGAGI (reference sequence). V lost 4 bases, J lost 8 bases, and 21 bases lay in between. This CDR3 is 16 amino acids long.